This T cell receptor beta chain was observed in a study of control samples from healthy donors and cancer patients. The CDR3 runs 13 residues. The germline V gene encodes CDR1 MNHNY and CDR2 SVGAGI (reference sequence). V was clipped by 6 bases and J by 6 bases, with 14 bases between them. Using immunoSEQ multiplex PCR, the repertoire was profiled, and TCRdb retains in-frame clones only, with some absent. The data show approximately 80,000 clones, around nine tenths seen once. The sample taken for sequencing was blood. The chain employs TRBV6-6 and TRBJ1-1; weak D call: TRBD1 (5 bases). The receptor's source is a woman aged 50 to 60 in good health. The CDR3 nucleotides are TGTGCCAGCAGATTTCCAGGAGGGGCTGAAGCTTTCTTT. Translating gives CASRFPGGAEAFF.